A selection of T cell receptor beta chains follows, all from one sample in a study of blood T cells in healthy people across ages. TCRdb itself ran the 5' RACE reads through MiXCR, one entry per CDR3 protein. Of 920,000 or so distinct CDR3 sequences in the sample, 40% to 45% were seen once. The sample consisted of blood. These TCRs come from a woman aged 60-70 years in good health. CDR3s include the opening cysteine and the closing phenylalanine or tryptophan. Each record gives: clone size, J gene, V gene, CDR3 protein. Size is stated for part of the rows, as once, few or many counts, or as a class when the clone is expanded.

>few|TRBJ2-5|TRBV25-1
CASSAVPEGEYF
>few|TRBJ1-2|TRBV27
CASTIAPGNYGYTF
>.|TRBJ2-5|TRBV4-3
CASSQEGGGRETQYF
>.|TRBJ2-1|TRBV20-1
CSARSRDGDNYNERFF
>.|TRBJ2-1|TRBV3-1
CASSQVAGAEQFF
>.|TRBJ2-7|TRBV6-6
CASSSGQGRTYEQYF
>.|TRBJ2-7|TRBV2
CASRKPGNSYEQYF
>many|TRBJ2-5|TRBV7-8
CASSPSGEKQETQYF
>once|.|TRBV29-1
CSVEIGTGGDIQYF
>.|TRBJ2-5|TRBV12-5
CASGLVGGQGAKYF
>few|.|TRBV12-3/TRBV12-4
CASSLGTSSYNEQYF
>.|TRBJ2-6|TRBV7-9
CASSTSGSSGANVLTF
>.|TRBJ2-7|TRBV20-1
CSARPGGDEQYF
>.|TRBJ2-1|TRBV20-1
CSAVRDGVSNEQFF
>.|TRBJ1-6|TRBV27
CASSRALSSYNSPPHF
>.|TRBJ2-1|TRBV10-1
CASREGLAGSFDEQFF
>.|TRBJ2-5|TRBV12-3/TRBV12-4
CASSSTSGRQETQYF
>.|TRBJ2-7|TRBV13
CASSDRGTSYEQYF
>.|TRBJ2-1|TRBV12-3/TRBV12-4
CASSFLLGDEQFF
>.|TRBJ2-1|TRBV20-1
CSVKGGGGLPLVSGQFF
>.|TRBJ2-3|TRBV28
CASSLAGRPGDTQYF
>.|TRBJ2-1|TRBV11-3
CASSLYGGGGERNEQFF
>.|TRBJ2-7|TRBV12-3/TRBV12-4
CASTKGAIHEQYF
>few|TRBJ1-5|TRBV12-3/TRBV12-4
CASSSDTSTINQPQHF
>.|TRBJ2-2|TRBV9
CASSSDRGLAGGAGELFF